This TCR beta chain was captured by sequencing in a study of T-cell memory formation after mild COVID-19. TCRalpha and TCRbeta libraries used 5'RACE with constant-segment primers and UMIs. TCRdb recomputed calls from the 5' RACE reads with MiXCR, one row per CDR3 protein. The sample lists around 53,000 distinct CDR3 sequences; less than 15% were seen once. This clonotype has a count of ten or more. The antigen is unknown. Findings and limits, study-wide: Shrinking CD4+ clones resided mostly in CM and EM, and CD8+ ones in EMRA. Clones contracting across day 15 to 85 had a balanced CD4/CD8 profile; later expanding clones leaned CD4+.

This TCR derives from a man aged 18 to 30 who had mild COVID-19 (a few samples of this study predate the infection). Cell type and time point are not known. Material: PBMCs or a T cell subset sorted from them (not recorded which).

The CDR3 DNA follows: TGTGCCAGCAGCCCAGGACAGGGGAACCAAGAGACCCAGTACTTC. It translates to CASSPGQGNQETQYF. This chain joins TRBV27 and TRBJ2-5; 9 nucleotides match TRBD1. With V trimmed by 6 bases and J by 0 bases, 5 bases remained unmatched. The CDR3 consists of 15 residues. In germline, CDR1 is MNHEY, CDR2 SMNVEV (reference sequence).